This TCR beta chain was sequenced for a study of regulatory T cells in long-lasting Graves disease (dated by TCRdb to 2020 to 2022). Background on the whole study: Persistent Graves' disease was defined as persistently positive TSH receptor autoantibodies together with antithyroid drug treatment for over 5 years. Persistent Graves' disease patients in the clinical cohort had taken antithyroid drugs for 8 to 12 years on average. A total of some 33 samples were covered by TCR sequencing, comprising approximately 13 persistent and approximately 20 newly diagnosed Graves' disease patients. This study used TCR sequencing and RNA sequencing of peripheral blood to compare persistent Graves' disease patients against newly diagnosed Graves' disease patients. The study took place in China and was registered as a clinical trial.

This clonotype was detected ten times or more. It has no known antigen specificity. Base qualities are missing; no much larger clone stands one base away. Per the publication, the time point label means: persistent/refractory GD, antithyroid drugs over 5 years with positive TRAb. RNA was extracted from PBMCs in TRIzol for both TCR sequencing and RNA sequencing. Graves' disease was diagnosed according to American Thyroid Association guidelines. Recruitment of patients was carried out at an endocrinology department in Xi'an, China. Each patient gave approximately 8.8 milliliters of peripheral blood, collected in an EDTA anticoagulant tube. Ficoll Paque Plus density gradient separation was used to isolate PBMCs, and no further T cell sorting was done. RNA quality was checked with an Agilent 2100 Bioanalyzer and agarose gel, and concentration with a NanoDrop 2000. The receptor library was made with multiplex PCR. Sequencing was carried out with an Illumina HiSeq 4000. TCR beta libraries were built with iRepertoire HTBI primers and Arm-PCR amplification of CDR3 regions. Before sequencing, the PCR products went through gel purification. Concerning the study's data processing: Across samples, 60 to 80 TRBV and 14 TRBJ segments were identified and used for gene usage analysis of CDR3 amino acid clonotypes. Filtered high-quality paired reads were merged into contigs using COPE and FqMerger. BLAST was used to align contigs to IMGT TRBV, TRBD and TRBJ reference genes, and CDR3 was defined according to IMGT. Any clonotype with a frequency above 0.1% was counted as a highly expanded clone. Shannon entropy served as the measure of repertoire diversity, while the Gini coefficient captured V-J evenness. Clonotypes shared by more than one individual were considered public. TCRdb's own reprocessing of the public reads used fastp at Q25 and MiXCR and kept productive beta chains. Here each entry gathers all rows of one CDR3 protein and keeps the most common genes and DNA. The V and J calls follow TCRdb's processing rather than the paper's. Recorded for this sample are over 300,000 distinct CDR3 sequences; around 20% of them occurred a single time. The top ten clones comprise approximately 31% of the sample.

What the work shows at the level of the full study, not this receptor alone: The study examined only peripheral blood because the primary lesion, thyroid tissue, could not be accessed. TRBV28, TRBJ1-2 and TRBJ2-5 were preferentially used in persistent disease, while TRBV20-1 and TRBJ2-1 were favored in newly diagnosed disease. More public clonotypes were shared among persistent patients (under 3,000) than among newly diagnosed patients (more than 900). The authors noted that the small sample size was a limitation that may lower accuracy. Lower TCR Shannon entropy and fewer highly expanded clones were observed in persistent Graves' disease patients than in newly diagnosed patients, which suggested clonal expansion. Sequencing and analysis were limited to the TCR beta chain.

V and J are trimmed by 5 bases and 4 bases, and the gene matches miss 7 bases of the junction. CDR1 and CDR2, per the germline V gene (reference sequence), are SEHNR and FQNEAQ. The CDR3 goes from the cysteine to the phenylalanine over 14 residues. Only CDR3 DNA is held: 42 bases, read in frame from base 1. Recombination connected TRBV7-9 to TRBJ1-1; TRBD1 agrees with 7 junctional bases. Sequenced here: peripheral blood mononuclear cells (PBMCs), sampled when the disease was refractory, from a patient treated with antithyroid drugs. This receptor was identified in a female donor with Graves disease. The base sequence is TGTGCCAGCAGCCCCCGGACAGGAGTCACTGAAGCTTTCTTT. Its product reads: CASSPRTGVTEAFF.